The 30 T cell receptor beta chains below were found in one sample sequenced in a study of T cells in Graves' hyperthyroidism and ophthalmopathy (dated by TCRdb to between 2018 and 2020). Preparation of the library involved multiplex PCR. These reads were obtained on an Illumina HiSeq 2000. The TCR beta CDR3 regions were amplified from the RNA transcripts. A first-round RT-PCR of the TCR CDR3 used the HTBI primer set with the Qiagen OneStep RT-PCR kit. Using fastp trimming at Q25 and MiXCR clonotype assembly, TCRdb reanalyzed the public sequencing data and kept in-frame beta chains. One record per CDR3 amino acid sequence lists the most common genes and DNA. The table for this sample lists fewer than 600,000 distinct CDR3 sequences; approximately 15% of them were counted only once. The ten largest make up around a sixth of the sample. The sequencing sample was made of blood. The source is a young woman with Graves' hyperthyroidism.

This CDR3 is CAGSVSYEQYF. The CDR3 bases are TGTGCTGGGTCGGTCTCCTACGAGCAGTACTTC. The chain links TRBV6-4 to TRBJ2-7; D unclear. The V gene's germline CDR1 is MRHNA and CDR2 SNTAGT. The CDR3 loop spans 11 amino acids.

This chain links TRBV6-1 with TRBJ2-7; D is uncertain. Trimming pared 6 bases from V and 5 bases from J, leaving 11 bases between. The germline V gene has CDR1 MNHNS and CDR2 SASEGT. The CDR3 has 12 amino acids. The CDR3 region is CASSSQADEQYV. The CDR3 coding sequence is TGTGCCAGCAGCTCCCAAGCAGACGAGCAGTACGTC.

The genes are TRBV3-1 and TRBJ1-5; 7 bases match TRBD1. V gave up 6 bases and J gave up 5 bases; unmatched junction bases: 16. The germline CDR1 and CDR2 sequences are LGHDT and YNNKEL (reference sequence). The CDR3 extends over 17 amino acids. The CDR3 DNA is TGTGCCAGCAGTTTTGGGGGGGGACAGCCGAGGTATCAGCCCCAGCATTTT. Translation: CASSFGGGQPRYQPQHF.

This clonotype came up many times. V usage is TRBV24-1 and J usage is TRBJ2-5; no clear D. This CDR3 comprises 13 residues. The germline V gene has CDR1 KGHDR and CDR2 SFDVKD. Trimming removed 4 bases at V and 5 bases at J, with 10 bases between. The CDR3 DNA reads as TGTGCCACCAGTGAGGGGTCTGGGGAGACCCAGTACTTC. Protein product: CATSEGSGETQYF.

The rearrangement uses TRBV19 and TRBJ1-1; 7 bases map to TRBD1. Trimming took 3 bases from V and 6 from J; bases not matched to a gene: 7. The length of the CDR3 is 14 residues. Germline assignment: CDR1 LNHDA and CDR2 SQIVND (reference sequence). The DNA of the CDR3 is TGTGCCAGTAGTATCGAGGTCAGGGGGGCTGAAGCTTTCTTT. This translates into CASSIEVRGAEAFF. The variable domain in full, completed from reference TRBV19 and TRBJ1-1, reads DGGITQSPKYLFRKEGQNVTLSCEQNLNHDAMYWYRQDPGQGLRLIYYSQIVNDFQKGDIAEGYSVSREKKESFPLTVTSAQKNPTAFYLCASSIEVRGAEAFFGQGTRLTVV.

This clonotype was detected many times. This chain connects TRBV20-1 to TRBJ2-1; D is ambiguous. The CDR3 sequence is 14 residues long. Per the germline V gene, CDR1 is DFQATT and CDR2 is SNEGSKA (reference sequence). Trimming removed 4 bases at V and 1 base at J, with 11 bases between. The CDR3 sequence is CSAKSTVSYNEQFF. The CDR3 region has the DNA TGCAGTGCTAAGTCTACAGTTTCCTACAATGAGCAGTTCTTC.

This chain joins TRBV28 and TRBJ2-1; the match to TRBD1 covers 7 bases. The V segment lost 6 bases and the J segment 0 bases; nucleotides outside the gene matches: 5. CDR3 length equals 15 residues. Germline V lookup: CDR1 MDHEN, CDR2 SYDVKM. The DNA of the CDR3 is TGTGCCAGCAGAAAAACAGGGGTCTCCTACAATGAGCAGTTCTTC. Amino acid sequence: CASRKTGVSYNEQFF.

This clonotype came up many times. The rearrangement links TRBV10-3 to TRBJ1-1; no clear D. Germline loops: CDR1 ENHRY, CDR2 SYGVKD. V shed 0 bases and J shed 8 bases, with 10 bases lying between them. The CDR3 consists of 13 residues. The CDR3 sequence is CAISESGGSEAFF. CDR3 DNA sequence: TGTGCCATCAGTGAGTCCGGCGGGAGCGAAGCTTTCTTT.

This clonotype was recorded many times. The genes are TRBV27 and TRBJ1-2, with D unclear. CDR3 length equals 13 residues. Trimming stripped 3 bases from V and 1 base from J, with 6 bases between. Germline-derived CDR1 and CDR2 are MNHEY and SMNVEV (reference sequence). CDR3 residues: CASSLRNNYGYTF. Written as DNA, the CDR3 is TGTGCCAGCAGTTTGCGGAATAACTATGGCTACACCTTC.

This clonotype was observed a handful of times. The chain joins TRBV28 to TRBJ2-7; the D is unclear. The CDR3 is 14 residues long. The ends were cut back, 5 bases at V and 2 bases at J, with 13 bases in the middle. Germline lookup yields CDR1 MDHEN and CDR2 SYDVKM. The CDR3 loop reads CASSPSRSPYEQYV. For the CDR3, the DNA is TGTGCCAGCAGTCCCTCTAGGAGTCCCTACGAGCAGTACGTC.

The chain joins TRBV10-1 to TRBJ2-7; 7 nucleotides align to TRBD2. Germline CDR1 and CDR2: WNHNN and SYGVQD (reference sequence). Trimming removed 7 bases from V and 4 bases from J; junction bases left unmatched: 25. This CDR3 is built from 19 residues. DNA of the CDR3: TGCGCCAGCATCGACGGGGGAGGGCCTTCCTCTCAGCTTAGGTACGAGCAGTACTTC. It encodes CASIDGGGPSSQLRYEQYF.

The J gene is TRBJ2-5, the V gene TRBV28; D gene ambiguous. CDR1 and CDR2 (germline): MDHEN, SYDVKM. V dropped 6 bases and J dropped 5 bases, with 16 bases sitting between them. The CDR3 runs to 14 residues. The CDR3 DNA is TGTGCCAGCAGCTTGGTTTCTGGTGGCGAGACCCAGTACTTC. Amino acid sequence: CASSLVSGGETQYF.

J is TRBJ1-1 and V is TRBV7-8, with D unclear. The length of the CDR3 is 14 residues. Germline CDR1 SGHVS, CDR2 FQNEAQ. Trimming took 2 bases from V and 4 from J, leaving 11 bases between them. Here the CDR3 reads CASSLISPLTEAFF. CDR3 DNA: TGTGCCAGCAGCTTAATTTCTCCCCTCACTGAAGCTTTCTTT.

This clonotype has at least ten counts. In DNA form, the CDR3 reads TGTGCCAGCAGCCAATCCGCTCTAGCTACGCAAGAGACCCAGTACTTC. Translation gives CASSQSALATQETQYF. The V gene is TRBV3-1, the J gene TRBJ2-5; maybe TRBD2 (5 bases). The V gene's germline CDR1 is LGHDT and CDR2 YNNKEL (reference sequence). CDR3 size: 16 residues. V was clipped by 2 bases and J by 2 bases, with 15 bases between them.

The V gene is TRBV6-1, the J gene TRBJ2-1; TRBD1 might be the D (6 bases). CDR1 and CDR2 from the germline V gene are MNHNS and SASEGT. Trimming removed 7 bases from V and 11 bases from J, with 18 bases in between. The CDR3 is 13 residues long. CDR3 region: CASNQSPGHQQFF. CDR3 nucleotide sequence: TGTGCCAGCAACCAATCCCCGGGACACCAGCAGTTCTTC.

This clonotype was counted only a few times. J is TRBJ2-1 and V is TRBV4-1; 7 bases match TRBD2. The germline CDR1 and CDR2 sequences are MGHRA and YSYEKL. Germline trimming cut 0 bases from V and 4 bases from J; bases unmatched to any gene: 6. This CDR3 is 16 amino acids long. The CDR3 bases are TGCGCCAGCAGCCAAGATAGGGCGGGAGAATACAATGAGCAGTTCTTC. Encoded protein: CASSQDRAGEYNEQFF.

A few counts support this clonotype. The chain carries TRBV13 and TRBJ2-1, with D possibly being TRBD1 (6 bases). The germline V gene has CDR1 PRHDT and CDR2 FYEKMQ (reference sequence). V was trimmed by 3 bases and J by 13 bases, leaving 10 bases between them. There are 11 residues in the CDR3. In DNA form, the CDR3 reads TGTGCCAGCAGCTTGCGGACAGAACAGTTCTTC. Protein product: CASSLRTEQFF.

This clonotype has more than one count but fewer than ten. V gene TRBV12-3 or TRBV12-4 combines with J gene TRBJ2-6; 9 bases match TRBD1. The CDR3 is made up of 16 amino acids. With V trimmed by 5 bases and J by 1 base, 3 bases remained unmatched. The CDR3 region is CASSVDRGSGANVLTF. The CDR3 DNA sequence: TGTGCCAGCAGTGTCGACAGGGGGTCTGGGGCCAACGTCCTGACTTTC.

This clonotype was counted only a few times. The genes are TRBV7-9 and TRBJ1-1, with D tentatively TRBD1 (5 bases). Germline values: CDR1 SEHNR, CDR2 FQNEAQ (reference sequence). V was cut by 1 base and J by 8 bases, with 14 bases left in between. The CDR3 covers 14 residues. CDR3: CASSLVRREGEAFF. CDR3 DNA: TGTGCCAGCAGCTTAGTACGCAGGGAGGGGGAAGCTTTCTTT.

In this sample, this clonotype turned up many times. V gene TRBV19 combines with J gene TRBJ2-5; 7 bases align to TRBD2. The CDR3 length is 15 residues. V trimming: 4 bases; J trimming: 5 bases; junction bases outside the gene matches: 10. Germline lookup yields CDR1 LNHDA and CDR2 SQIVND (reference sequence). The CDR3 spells CASSTHLREQETQYF. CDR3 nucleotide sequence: TGTGCCAGTAGTACCCACCTGCGGGAGCAGGAGACCCAGTACTTC.

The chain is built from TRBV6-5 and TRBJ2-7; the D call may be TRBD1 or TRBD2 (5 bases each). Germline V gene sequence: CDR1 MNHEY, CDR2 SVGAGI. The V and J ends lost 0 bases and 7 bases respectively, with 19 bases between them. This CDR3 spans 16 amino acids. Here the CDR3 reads CASSYSRRRGVGEQYV. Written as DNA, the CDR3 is TGTGCCAGCAGTTACTCGAGGCGGAGAGGGGTTGGGGAGCAGTACGTC.

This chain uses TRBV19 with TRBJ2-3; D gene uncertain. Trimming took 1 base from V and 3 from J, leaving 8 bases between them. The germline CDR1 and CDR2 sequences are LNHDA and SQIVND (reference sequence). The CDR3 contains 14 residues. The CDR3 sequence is CASSIGWGTDTQYF. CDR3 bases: TGTGCCAGTAGTATAGGATGGGGAACAGATACGCAGTATTTT. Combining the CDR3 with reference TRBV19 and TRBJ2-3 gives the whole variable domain DGGITQSPKYLFRKEGQNVTLSCEQNLNHDAMYWYRQDPGQGLRLIYYSQIVNDFQKGDIAEGYSVSREKKESFPLTVTSAQKNPTAFYLCASSIGWGTDTQYFGPGTRLTVL.

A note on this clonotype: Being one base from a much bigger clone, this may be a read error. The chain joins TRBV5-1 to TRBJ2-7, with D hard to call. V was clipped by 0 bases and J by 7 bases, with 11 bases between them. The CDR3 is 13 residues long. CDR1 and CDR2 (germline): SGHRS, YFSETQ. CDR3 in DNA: TGCGCCAGCAGCTTGGCCGGGCGCAATGAGCAGTACTTC. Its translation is CASSLAGRNEQYF.

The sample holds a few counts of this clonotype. This CDR3 is CASSQEREGNYGYTF. In DNA, the CDR3 is TGTGCCAGCAGCCAGGAGAGGGAAGGTAACTATGGCTACACCTTC. The rearrangement uses TRBV4-2 and TRBJ1-2; D unresolved. This CDR3 has 15 residues. The germline V and J ends were trimmed by 3 bases and 1 base, with 12 bases remaining between them. Per germline, CDR1 LGHNA and CDR2 YNFKEQ.

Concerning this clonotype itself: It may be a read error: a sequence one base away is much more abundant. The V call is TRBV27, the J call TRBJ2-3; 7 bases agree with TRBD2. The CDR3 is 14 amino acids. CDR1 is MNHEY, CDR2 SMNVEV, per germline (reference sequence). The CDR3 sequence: CASAFAGDAVTRYF. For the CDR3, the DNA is TGTGCCAGCGCCTTTGCGGGAGATGCAGTGACGCGGTATTTT.

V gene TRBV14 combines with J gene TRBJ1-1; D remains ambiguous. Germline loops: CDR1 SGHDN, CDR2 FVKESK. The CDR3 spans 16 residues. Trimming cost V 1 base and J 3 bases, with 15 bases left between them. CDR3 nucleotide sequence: TGTGCCAGCAGCCAAGGGTTATGGGTCGGGGACACTGAAGCTTTCTTT. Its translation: CASSQGLWVGDTEAFF.

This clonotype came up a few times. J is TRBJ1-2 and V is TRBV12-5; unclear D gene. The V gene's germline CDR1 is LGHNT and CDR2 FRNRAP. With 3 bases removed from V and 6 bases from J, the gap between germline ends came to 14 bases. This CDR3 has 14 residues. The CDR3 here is CASGFPGDPNGYTF. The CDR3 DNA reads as TGTGCTAGTGGTTTCCCGGGAGACCCGAATGGCTACACCTTC.

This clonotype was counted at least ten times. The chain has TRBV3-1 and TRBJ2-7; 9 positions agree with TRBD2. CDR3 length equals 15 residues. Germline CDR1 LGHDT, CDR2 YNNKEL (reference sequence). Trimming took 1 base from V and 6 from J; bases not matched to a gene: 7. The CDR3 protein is CASSQVIAGESEQYF. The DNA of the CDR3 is TGTGCCAGCAGCCAAGTGATAGCGGGAGAAAGCGAGCAGTACTTC.

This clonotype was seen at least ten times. DNA for the CDR3: TGTGCCAGCAGCACCGGGGCGATACCTAAGCATTTT. Its protein product is CASSTGAIPKHF. The chain carries TRBV2 and TRBJ1-5; D is perhaps TRBD1 (5 bases). CDR3 length: 12 residues. Trimming took 6 bases from V and 14 from J, leaving 17 bases between them. Germline V gene sequence: CDR1 SNHLY, CDR2 FYNNEI.

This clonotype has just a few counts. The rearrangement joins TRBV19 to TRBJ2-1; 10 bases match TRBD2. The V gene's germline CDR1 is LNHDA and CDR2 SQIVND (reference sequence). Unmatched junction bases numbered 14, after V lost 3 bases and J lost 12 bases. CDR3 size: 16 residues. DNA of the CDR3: TGTGCCAGTAGTATGTTCCTAGCGGGAGAGTTTGAGGGGCAGTTCTTC. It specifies CASSMFLAGEFEGQFF.